This T cell receptor beta chain was retrieved from a study of shared clonotypes between healthy human individuals. The CDR3 spans 14 residues. Germline V gene data show CDR1 as MNHNY and CDR2 as SVGAGI (reference sequence). J gave up 5 bases and V 2 bases, and 6 bases lay outside the gene matches. For every subset, genomic DNA was evenly distributed across several immunoSEQ plates. TCRdb's table, derived via immunoSEQ multiplex PCR, lists solely in-frame clones and lacks some. This sample has some 690,000 clones, with 90% found just once. The sequenced material came from memory CD8+ T cells from PBMCs. Subset denoted: CD45RO+ cells pooled with CCR7-negative TemRA cells. V usage is TRBV6-6 and J usage is TRBJ2-7; 7 nucleotides align to TRBD2. This TCR was recovered from a man between 18 and 35 years old in good health. Some clones in this sample may be carry-over from other donors' samples. CDR3: CASSYPGLPNEQYF. CDR3 bases: TGTGCCAGCAGTTACCCGGGACTACCGAACGAGCAGTACTTC.